The 32 T cell receptor beta chains presented below share a single source sample, sequenced in a study of blood T cell repertoires in COVID-19 (dated by TCRdb to the early 2020s). Library generation was performed with the immunoSEQ multiplex PCR assay. This is the immuneACCESS table as TCRdb keeps it, with only in-frame sequences that have V and J called. A part of the clones is gone; compared with another copy, unresolved V genes explain less than half, and the rest is unexplained. In this sample the table shows more than 85,000 clones, approximately 76% of which occur a single time. The biggest ten clones account for roughly a fifth of the sample. The specimen sequenced was peripheral blood. The receptors shown here come from a woman aged 70-85 years with acute or convalescent COVID-19.

The chain is built from TRBV4-2 and TRBJ2-3; D is perhaps TRBD2 (6 bases). The germline V gene encodes CDR1 LGHNA and CDR2 YNFKEQ. V lost 0 bases to trimming and J lost 2 bases, with 9 bases between them. This CDR3 is built from 15 residues. CDR3 amino acids: CASSQELAHTDTQYF. CDR3 coding DNA: TGTGCCAGCAGCCAAGAACTAGCACACACAGATACGCAGTATTTT.

The rearrangement joins TRBV29-1 to TRBJ1-2; a possible D gene is TRBD1 (6 bases). CDR3 length: 16 amino acids. Germline V gene sequence: CDR1 SQVTM, CDR2 ANQGSEA. Between the trimmed V and J ends, which lost 8 bases and 5 bases, there was a span of 27 bases. In DNA, the CDR3 is TGCAGCATAGGTATGGGGGACACCCCAAAGGGATATGGCTACACCTTC. Translated: CSIGMGDTPKGYGYTF. Full variable domain (outside the CDR3, taken from reference TRBV29-1 and TRBJ1-2): SAVISQKPSRDICQRGTSLTIQCQVDSQVTMMFWYRQQPGQSLTLIATANQGSEATYESGFVIDKFPISRPNLTFSTLTVSNMSPEDSSIYLCSIGMGDTPKGYGYTFGSGTRLTVV.

This clone was counted a few times. The gene calls are TRBV6-2 or TRBV6-3 and TRBJ1-2, with 7 positions matching TRBD1. The CDR3 loop spans 14 amino acids. V dropped 2 bases and J dropped 7; count of bases not matched to a gene: 7. The germline V gene has CDR1 MNHEY and CDR2 SVGEGT. CDR3 nucleotides: TGTGCCAGCAGTTACCTGACAGGGTTCCGTGGCTACACCTTC. Translating it yields CASSYLTGFRGYTF.

This clone was observed once. V is TRBV19 and J is TRBJ2-2; 11 bases are a match to TRBD2. This CDR3 spans 18 amino acids. V was clipped by 5 bases and J by 3 bases; unmatched bases: 11. CDR1 and CDR2 from the germline V gene are LNHDA and SQIVND (reference sequence). The DNA of the CDR3 is TGTGCCAGTAGTCCACGAATAGCGGGGGGGCCGTACACCGGGGAGCTGTTTTTT. Translated, it gives CASSPRIAGGPYTGELFF.

The CDR3 sequence is CASSLVGGATDTQYF. CDR3 sequence (DNA): TGTGCCAGCAGCTTAGTCGGGGGAGCCACAGATACGCAGTATTTT. The chain carries TRBV7-8 and TRBJ2-3; perhaps TRBD2 as D (6 bases). Germline assignment: CDR1 SGHVS and CDR2 FQNEAQ. Trimming took 1 base from V and 2 from J, leaving 10 bases between them. The CDR3 is 15 amino acids.

This chain uses TRBV5-4 with TRBJ1-2; a weak D match, TRBD1 (6 bases). Trimming removed 0 bases from V and 8 bases from J, with 14 bases in between. The germline V gene has CDR1 SGHNT and CDR2 YYREEE (reference sequence). The CDR3 spans 14 residues. This CDR3 reads CASSLAGGRGGYTF. The CDR3 nucleotides read TGTGCCAGCAGCTTGGCGGGGGGGCGGGGGGGCTACACCTTC.

The chain is built from TRBV4-3 and TRBJ1-2; weak D call: TRBD1 (6 bases). The CDR3 runs to 15 residues. Germline assignment: CDR1 LGHNA and CDR2 YSLEER. The ends were cut back, 4 bases at V and 4 bases at J, with 16 bases in the middle. CDR3: CASSRIITGFYGYTF. The CDR3 DNA follows: TGCGCCAGCAGCCGCATTATCACAGGGTTCTATGGCTACACCTTC.

The V and J genes are TRBV11-2 and TRBJ1-1, with unresolved D. The V gene lost 6 bases and the J gene lost 0 bases, with 8 bases spanning the gap. Per the germline V gene, CDR1 is SGHAT and CDR2 is FQNNGV. The CDR3 has 13 amino acids. The CDR3 loop is CASSFRLNTEAFF. DNA for the CDR3: TGTGCCAGCAGTTTCCGGTTGAACACTGAAGCTTTCTTT.

This chain uses TRBV11-3 with TRBJ2-5; maybe TRBD2 (5 bases). The CDR3 is made up of 13 amino acids. In germline, CDR1 is SGHNT, CDR2 YENEEA. V lost 1 base, J lost 7 bases, and 10 bases lay in between. DNA of the CDR3: TGTGCCAGCAGCTTAGTTCAGGACTCGACCCAGTACTTC. Its protein is CASSLVQDSTQYF.

This clone appeared a few times. The chain joins TRBV18 to TRBJ2-7, with D uncertain. Germline lookup yields CDR1 KGHSH and CDR2 LQKENI. The CDR3 extends over 14 amino acids. Trimming shortened V by 0 bases and J by 3 bases, and 9 bases separated the two germline ends. The CDR3 bases are TGTGCCAGCTCACCACCGAAGAGACACTACGAGCAGTACTTC. This codes for CASSPPKRHYEQYF. Variable domain in full (rest from reference TRBV18 and TRBJ2-7): NAGVMQNPRHLVRRRGQEARLRCSPMKGHSHVYWYRQLPEEGLKFMVYLQKENIIDESGMPKERFSAEFPKEGPSILRIQQVVRGDSAAYFCASSPPKRHYEQYFGPGTRLTVT.

This clone was observed a handful of times. The gene calls are TRBV2 and TRBJ2-3; the match to TRBD1 covers 9 bases. The CDR3 consists of 16 residues. Trimming at V came to 3 bases and at J to 4 bases, leaving 8 bases not matched to a gene. Germline-derived CDR1 and CDR2 are SNHLY and FYNNEI. The CDR3 reads CASSDLGTGTSDTQYF. CDR3 coding DNA: TGTGCCAGCAGTGATCTCGGGACAGGGACATCAGATACGCAGTATTTT.

The V call is TRBV20-1, the J call TRBJ1-1; D possibly corresponds to TRBD1 (5 bases). V lost 5 bases and J lost 5, with 9 bases in between. The CDR3 is 11 residues long. The germline V gene has CDR1 DFQATT and CDR2 SNEGSKA (reference sequence). The CDR3 bases are TGCAGTGCTGCGCAGGGAACTGAAGCTTTCTTT. It is translated as CSAAQGTEAFF.

The rearrangement links TRBV29-1 to TRBJ2-7; D possibly corresponds to TRBD2 (5 bases). CDR3 length: 15 residues. The germline CDR1 and CDR2 sequences are SQVTM and ANQGSEA. Trimming stripped 2 bases from V and 2 bases from J, with 16 bases between. DNA for the CDR3: TGCAGCGTTGAATTGGACGAGGGTAATCCCTACGAGCAGTACTTC. It codes for CSVELDEGNPYEQYF.

J is TRBJ2-2 and V is TRBV15; TRBD1 agrees at 8 bases. Looked up from germline, CDR1 is LNHNV and CDR2 is YYDKDF (reference sequence). This CDR3 is built from 16 residues. V lost 1 base and J lost 5; bases outside the gene matches: 6. CDR3 nucleotide sequence: TGTGCCACCAGCAGAGCGTCAGGGGGCCGAACCGGGGAGCTGTTTTTT. It is translated as CATSRASGGRTGELFF.

The J gene is TRBJ2-7, the V gene TRBV27; D perhaps matches TRBD1 (6 bases). The germline V and J ends were trimmed by 1 base and 2 bases, with 12 bases remaining between them. Germline CDR1 reads MNHEY; CDR2 reads SMNVEV (reference sequence). The CDR3 loop spans 15 amino acids. This CDR3 is CASSLFRQEPYEQYF. The CDR3 DNA reads TGTGCCAGCAGTTTATTTCGACAGGAACCCTACGAGCAGTACTTC.

J is TRBJ2-1 and V is TRBV2; 8 nucleotides line up with TRBD2. This CDR3 contains 15 residues. CDR1 SNHLY and CDR2 FYNNEI come from the germline V gene. Trimming took 2 bases from V and 8 from J; bases not matched to a gene: 8. The CDR3: CASSEWVAGTHEQFF. The CDR3 DNA reads TGTGCCAGCAGTGAATGGGTAGCGGGGACCCATGAGCAGTTCTTC.

This rearrangement joins TRBV3-1 (or the pseudogene TRBV3-2) to TRBJ2-5, with D possibly being TRBD2 (6 bases). V was trimmed by 2 bases and J by 3 bases, leaving 10 bases between them. CDR3 length equals 14 residues. Germline V gene sequence: CDR1 LGHDT, CDR2 YNNKEL (reference sequence). The CDR3 region is CASSQSGDKETQYF. The CDR3 DNA reads TGTGCCAGCAGCCAATCGGGAGATAAAGAGACCCAGTACTTC.

This clone occurred a few times. The chain combines TRBV6-1 with TRBJ1-4; no firm D call. Between the trimmed V and J ends, which lost 2 bases and 1 base, there was a span of 8 bases. The CDR3 is made up of 15 amino acids. Germline CDR1 is MNHNS and CDR2 is SASEGT. Written as DNA, the CDR3 is TGTGCCAGCAGTGAAATCCGGGGAACTAATGAAAAACTGTTTTTT. As protein: CASSEIRGTNEKLFF.

The V call is TRBV6-5, the J call TRBJ2-3; 13 bases match TRBD2. Germline V gene data show CDR1 as MNHEY and CDR2 as SVGAGI. With V trimmed by 5 bases and J by 4 bases, 3 bases remained unmatched. The CDR3 consists of 15 residues. CDR3 sequence reads: CASSPLAGGPDTQYF. The CDR3 nucleotides read TGTGCCAGCAGTCCACTAGCGGGGGGGCCAGATACGCAGTATTTT.

The chain carries TRBV7-2 and TRBJ1-2; TRBD1 aligns across 8 bases. The germline V gene has CDR1 SGHTA and CDR2 FQGNSA. The CDR3 covers 15 residues. J gave up 4 bases and V 3 bases, and 7 bases lay outside the gene matches. The CDR3 sequence: CASSFRTGQGYGYTF. The DNA of the CDR3 is TGTGCCAGCAGCTTCCGGACAGGGCAAGGCTATGGCTACACCTTC. The full variable domain, completed using reference TRBV7-2 and TRBJ1-2, is GAGVSQSPSNKVTEKGKDVELRCDPISGHTALYWYRQSLGQGLEFLIYFQGNSAPDKSGLPSDRFSAERTGGSVSTLTIQRTQQEDSAVYLCASSFRTGQGYGYTFGSGTRLTVV.

J is TRBJ2-1 and V is TRBV5-1, with 12 bases that match TRBD2. Looked up from germline, CDR1 is SGHRS and CDR2 is YFSETQ. The ends lost 3 bases at V and 2 bases at J; junction bases unmatched: 3. CDR3 length: 16 amino acids. This chain's CDR3 is CASSSGLAGTYNEQFF. The CDR3 nucleotides are TGCGCCAGCAGCTCAGGACTAGCGGGGACCTACAATGAGCAGTTCTTC. The full variable domain, rest sourced from reference TRBV5-1 and TRBJ2-1, is KAGVTQTPRYLIKTRGQQVTLSCSPISGHRSVSWYQQTPGQGLQFLFEYFSETQRNKGNFPGRFSGRQFSNSRSEMNVSTLELGDSALYLCASSSGLAGTYNEQFFGPGTRLTVL.

This clone was seen only a few times. Within the sample, other DNA sequences also encode this same CDR3. The J gene is TRBJ1-1, the V gene TRBV19, with no clear D. The germline V gene encodes CDR1 LNHDA and CDR2 SQIVND (reference sequence). This CDR3 region has 13 residues. V gave up 1 base and J gave up 1 base, with 4 bases separating them. This chain's CDR3 is CASSIGRNTEAFF. CDR3 nucleotide sequence: TGTGCCAGTAGTATAGGGAGGAACACTGAAGCTTTCTTT.

The chain has TRBV27 and TRBJ2-7; perhaps TRBD1 as D (8 bases). Germline CDR1 reads MNHEY; CDR2 reads SMNVEV (reference sequence). The germline V and J ends were trimmed by 0 bases and 6 bases, with 18 bases remaining between them. CDR3 length: 16 residues. CDR3: CASSLSIGQGLLEQYF. The CDR3 DNA reads as TGTGCCAGCAGTTTATCTATTGGACAGGGACTACTCGAGCAGTACTTC.

The chain carries TRBV5-1 and TRBJ1-1; no reliable D call. The CDR3 totals 14 residues. Germline loops: CDR1 SGHRS, CDR2 YFSETQ. V was pared by 0 bases and J by 7 bases, with 13 bases between. CDR3 sequence: CASSLASPGGEAFF. The DNA for the CDR3 is TGCGCCAGCAGCTTGGCCAGCCCGGGAGGTGAAGCTTTCTTT.

The chain employs TRBV7-9 and TRBJ1-2, with TRBD1 identical over 8 bases. The J segment lost 7 bases and the V segment lost 5 bases, leaving 15 bases of the junction unmatched. CDR1 is SEHNR and CDR2 is FQNEAQ in the germline V gene (reference sequence). This CDR3 contains 16 residues. CDR3 DNA: TGTGCCAGCAGCCTCGTCCCGGGACAGGAGCGGGGTGGCTACACCTTC. It is translated as CASSLVPGQERGGYTF.

The rearrangement links TRBV30 to TRBJ2-1; 9 bases fit TRBD2. The CDR3 consists of 14 residues. The V segment lost 2 bases and the J segment 5 bases; nucleotides outside the gene matches: 4. The germline CDR1 and CDR2 sequences are GTSNPN and SVGIG (reference sequence). The CDR3 bases are TGTGCCTGGAGTCCGGGACTAGCAGACAATGAGCAGTTCTTC. It yields the protein CAWSPGLADNEQFF. Using reference TRBV30 and TRBJ2-1 for the parts outside the CDR3, the full variable domain is SQTIHQWPATLVQPVGSPLSLECTVEGTSNPNLYWYRQAAGRGLQLLFYSVGIGQISSEVPQNLSASRPQDRQFILSSKKLLLSDSGFYLCAWSPGLADNEQFFGPGTRLTVL.

This clone turned up a few times. The gene calls are TRBV28 and TRBJ1-5, with D tentatively TRBD1 (5 bases). The CDR3 length is 12 residues. Germline V gene lookup returns CDR1 MDHEN and CDR2 SYDVKM. V was cut by 3 bases and J by 11 bases, with 11 bases left in between. The CDR3 coding sequence is TGTGCCAGCAGTTTCGGAGGGGCGGCCCAGCATTTT. Translation: CASSFGGAAQHF.

The chain employs TRBV10-3 and TRBJ2-3; 11 nucleotides align to TRBD2. The CDR3 loop spans 14 amino acids. Looked up from germline, CDR1 is ENHRY and CDR2 is SYGVKD. V lost 6 bases to trimming and J lost 1 base; unmatched junction nucleotides: 0. CDR3 region: CAIRTSGGTDTQYF. For the CDR3, the DNA is TGTGCCATCAGGACTAGCGGGGGCACAGATACGCAGTATTTT.

The CDR3, as DNA: TGTGCCAGCAGTTACTCGGGGAGGTTAACACCCCTCCACTTT. Protein product: CASSYSGRLTPLHF. The J gene is TRBJ1-6, the V gene TRBV6-5; D is ambiguous. CDR1 and CDR2 from the germline V gene are MNHEY and SVGAGI. V was trimmed by 0 bases and J by 11 bases, leaving 11 bases between them. The CDR3 is 14 amino acids.

This clone appeared once. V gene TRBV5-1 combines with J gene TRBJ2-5; 16 bases map to TRBD2. The CDR3 has 17 amino acids. Germline-derived CDR1 and CDR2 are SGHRS and YFSETQ. Losses at the gene ends were 4 bases for V and 1 base for J; bases not matched to a gene: 4. CDR3 protein: CASSPGLAGGIQETQYF. The CDR3 DNA reads as TGCGCCAGCAGCCCGGGACTAGCGGGGGGGATCCAAGAGACCCAGTACTTC.

The DNA of the CDR3 is TGTGCCAGCAGCCGCGGAACGGGGATCAGCCCCCAGCATTTT. This encodes CASSRGTGISPQHF. J is TRBJ1-5 and V is TRBV7-9; D unresolved. Germline V gives CDR1 SEHNR, CDR2 FQNEAQ (reference sequence). V lost 5 bases, J lost 10 bases, and 18 bases lay in between. This CDR3 comprises 14 residues.

This clone was observed a handful of times. This chain links TRBV27 with TRBJ1-5; possibly TRBD1 for D (5 bases). The V end lost 5 bases, the J end lost 0 bases, and 8 bases lay between the germline ends. This CDR3 is 14 amino acids long. CDR1 is MNHEY and CDR2 is SMNVEV in the germline V gene (reference sequence). In DNA form, the CDR3 reads TGTGCCAGCAGTCCAGGGTATAGCAATCAGCCCCAGCATTTT. This sequence encodes CASSPGYSNQPQHF.